This T cell receptor (beta chain) was captured by sequencing in a study of long-term antiretroviral therapy in people with HIV. This CDR3 has 17 amino acids. With 2 bases removed from V and 0 bases from J, the gap between germline ends came to 14 bases. From germline, CDR1 is KGHSH and CDR2 LQKENI. Findings of the study overall: Repertoires with HIV possessed tighter CDR3 length spans than those of controls. Blood obtained between the mid-2000s and the late 2010s may reflect older ART regimens. In samples taken after ART, diversity increased but remained below transplant donor control levels.

With respect to this clone: The antigen is undetermined.

Researchers report immunoSEQ v3.0 was run at survey level. Sequenced by immunoSEQ multiplex PCR; TCRdb stores in-frame clones only, minus some. The sample contains 9,500 to 11,000 clones, under 85% of which appear only once. Every specimen provided about 0.9-10 million cryopreserved PBMC before DNA extraction took place. The chain joins TRBV18 to TRBJ2-1; D remains unclear. This TCR came from a man aged 25-40 years with HIV. The specimen was unsorted PBMCs, collected at the start of antiretroviral therapy, before treatment. This CDR3 reads CASSPFERSSSYNEQFF. CDR3 coding DNA: TGTGCCAGCTCACCATTCGAGCGCTCGAGCTCCTACAATGAGCAGTTCTTC.